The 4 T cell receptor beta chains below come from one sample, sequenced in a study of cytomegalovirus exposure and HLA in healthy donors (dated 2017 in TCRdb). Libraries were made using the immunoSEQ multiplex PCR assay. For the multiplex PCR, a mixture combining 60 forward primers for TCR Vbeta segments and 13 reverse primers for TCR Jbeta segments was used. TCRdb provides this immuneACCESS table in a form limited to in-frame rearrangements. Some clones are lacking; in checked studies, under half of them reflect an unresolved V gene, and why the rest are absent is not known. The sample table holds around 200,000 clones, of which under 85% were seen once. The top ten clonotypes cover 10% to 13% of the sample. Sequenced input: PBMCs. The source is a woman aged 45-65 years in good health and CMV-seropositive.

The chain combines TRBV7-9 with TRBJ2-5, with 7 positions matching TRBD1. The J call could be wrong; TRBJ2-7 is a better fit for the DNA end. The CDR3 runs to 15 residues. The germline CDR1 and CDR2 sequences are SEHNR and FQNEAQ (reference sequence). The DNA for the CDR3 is TGTGCCAGCAGCCAGTACAGGGGCCTCGACTACGAGCAGTACTTC. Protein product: CASSQYRGLDYEQYF.

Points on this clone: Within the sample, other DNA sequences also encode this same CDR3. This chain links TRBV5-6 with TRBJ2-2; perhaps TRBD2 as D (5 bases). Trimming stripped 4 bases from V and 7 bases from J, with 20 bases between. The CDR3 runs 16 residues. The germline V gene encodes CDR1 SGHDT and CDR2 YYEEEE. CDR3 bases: TGTGCCAGCAGCCTGTCTCTAGCTCCTTATCGCGGGGAGCTGTTTTTT. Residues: CASSLSLAPYRGELFF.

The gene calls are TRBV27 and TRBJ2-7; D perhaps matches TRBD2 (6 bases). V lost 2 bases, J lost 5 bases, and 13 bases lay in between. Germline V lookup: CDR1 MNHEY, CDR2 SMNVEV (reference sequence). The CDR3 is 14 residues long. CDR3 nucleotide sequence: TGTGCCAGCAGTTTAAGACGGGGGTTAGACGAGCAGTACTTC. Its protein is CASSLRRGLDEQYF.

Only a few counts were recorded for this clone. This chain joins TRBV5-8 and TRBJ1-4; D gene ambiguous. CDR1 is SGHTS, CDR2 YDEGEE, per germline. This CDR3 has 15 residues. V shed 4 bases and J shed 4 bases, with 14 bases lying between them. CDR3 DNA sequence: TGTGCCAGCAGCCCTAACCCGGAGGGTAATGAAAAACTGTTTTTT. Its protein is CASSPNPEGNEKLFF.